These 3 T cell receptor beta chains share one sample of origin, sequenced in a study of blood T cells in healthy people across ages. Primed by a sample-barcoded 5' primer and a J-beta primer mix, a second PCR proceeded for about 6 to 11 cycles. TCRdb reanalysed the 5' RACE reads using MiXCR and keeps one entry per CDR3 protein. The data hold 750,000 to 950,000 distinct CDR3 sequences, with 50% to 65% observed a single time. The specimen was blood. The receptors were gathered from an older man in good health.

The chain recombines TRBV5-1 with TRBJ2-7, with 11 bases that match TRBD2. The CDR3 is 15 amino acids. V lost 6 bases, J lost 6 bases, and 11 bases stayed unmatched. The V gene's germline CDR1 is SGHRS and CDR2 YFSETQ. The CDR3: CASTSTGLAGLEQYF. CDR3 bases: TGCGCCAGCACCTCAACCGGACTAGCGGGTCTCGAGCAGTACTTC.

This clonotype showed up just a few times. The gene calls are TRBV27 and TRBJ1-6; possible D gene TRBD1, 6 bases. The CDR3 covers 14 residues. Trimming pared 10 bases from V and 7 bases from J, leaving 17 bases between. In germline, CDR1 is MNHEY, CDR2 SMNVEV (reference sequence). In DNA form, the CDR3 reads TGTGCCATCGCGGACAGCTACCCCAATTCACCCCTCCACTTT. Amino acid sequence: CAIADSYPNSPLHF.

In its sample, this clonotype was seen a few times. The chain is built from TRBV29-1 and TRBJ2-1, with 7 positions matching TRBD1. Germline V CDR1 and CDR2: SQVTM, ANQGSEA. V trimming: 4 bases; J trimming: 4 bases; junction bases outside the gene matches: 7. The CDR3 runs to 14 residues. In DNA, the CDR3 is TGCAGCGTTGGGAGACAGGGACCTTACAATGAGCAGTTCTTC. It encodes CSVGRQGPYNEQFF.